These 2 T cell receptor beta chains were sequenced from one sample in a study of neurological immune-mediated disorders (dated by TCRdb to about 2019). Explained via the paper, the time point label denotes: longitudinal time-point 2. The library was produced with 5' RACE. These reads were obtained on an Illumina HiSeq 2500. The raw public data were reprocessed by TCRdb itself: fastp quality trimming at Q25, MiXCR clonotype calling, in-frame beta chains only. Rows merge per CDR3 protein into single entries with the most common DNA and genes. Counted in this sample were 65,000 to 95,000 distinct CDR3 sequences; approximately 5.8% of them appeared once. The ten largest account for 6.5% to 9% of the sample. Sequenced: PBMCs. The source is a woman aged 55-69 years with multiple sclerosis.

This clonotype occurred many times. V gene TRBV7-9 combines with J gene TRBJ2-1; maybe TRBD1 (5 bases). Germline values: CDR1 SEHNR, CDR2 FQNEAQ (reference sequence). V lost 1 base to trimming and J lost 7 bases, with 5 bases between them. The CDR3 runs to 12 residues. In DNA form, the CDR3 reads TGTGCCAGCAGCTTAGAGGGGAATGAGCAGTTCTTC. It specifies CASSLEGNEQFF. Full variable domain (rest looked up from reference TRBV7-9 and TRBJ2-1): DTGVSQNPRHKITKRGQNVTFRCDPISEHNRLYWYRQTLGQGPEFLTYFQNEAQLEKSRLLSDRFSAERPKGSFSTLEIQRTEQGDSAMYLCASSLEGNEQFFGPGTRLTVL.

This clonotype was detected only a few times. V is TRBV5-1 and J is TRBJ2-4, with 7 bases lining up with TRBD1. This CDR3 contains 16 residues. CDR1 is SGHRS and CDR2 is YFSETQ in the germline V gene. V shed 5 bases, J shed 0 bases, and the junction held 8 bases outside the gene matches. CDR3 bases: TGCGCCAGCAGATCCGGGACAGAACTAGCCAAAAACATTCAGTACTTC. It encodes CASRSGTELAKNIQYF. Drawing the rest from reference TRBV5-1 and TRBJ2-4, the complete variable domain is KAGVTQTPRYLIKTRGQQVTLSCSPISGHRSVSWYQQTPGQGLQFLFEYFSETQRNKGNFPGRFSGRQFSNSRSEMNVSTLELGDSALYLCASRSGTELAKNIQYFGAGTRLSVL.